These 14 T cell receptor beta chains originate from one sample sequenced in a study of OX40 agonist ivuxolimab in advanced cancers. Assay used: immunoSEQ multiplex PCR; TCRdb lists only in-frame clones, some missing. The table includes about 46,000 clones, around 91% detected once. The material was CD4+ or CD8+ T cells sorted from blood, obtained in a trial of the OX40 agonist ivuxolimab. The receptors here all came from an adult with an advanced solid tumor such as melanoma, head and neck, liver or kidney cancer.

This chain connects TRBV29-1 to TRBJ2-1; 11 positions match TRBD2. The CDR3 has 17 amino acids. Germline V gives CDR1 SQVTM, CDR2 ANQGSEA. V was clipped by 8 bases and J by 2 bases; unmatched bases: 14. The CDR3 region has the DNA TGCAGCATCTGCCCGCCCTCTAGCGGGAGGCCCTACAATGAGCAGTTCTTC. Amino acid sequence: CSICPPSSGRPYNEQFF.

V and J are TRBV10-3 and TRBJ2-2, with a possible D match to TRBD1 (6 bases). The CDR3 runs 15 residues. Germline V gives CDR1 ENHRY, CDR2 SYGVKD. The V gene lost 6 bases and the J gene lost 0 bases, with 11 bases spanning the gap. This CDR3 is CAIRGAASNTGELFF. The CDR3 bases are TGTGCCATCAGGGGGGCGGCATCGAACACCGGGGAGCTGTTTTTT.

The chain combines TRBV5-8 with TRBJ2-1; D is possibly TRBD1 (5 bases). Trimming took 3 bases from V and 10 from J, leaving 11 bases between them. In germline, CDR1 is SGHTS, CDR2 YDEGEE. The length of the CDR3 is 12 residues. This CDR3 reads CASSSDTPEQFF. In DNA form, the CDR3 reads TGTGCCAGCAGCTCGGACACCCCGGAGCAGTTCTTC.

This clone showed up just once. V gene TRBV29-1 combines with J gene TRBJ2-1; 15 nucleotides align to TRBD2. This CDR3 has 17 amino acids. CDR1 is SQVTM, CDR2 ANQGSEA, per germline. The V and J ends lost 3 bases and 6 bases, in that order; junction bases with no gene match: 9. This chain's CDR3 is CSVDSRTSGGAFNEQFF. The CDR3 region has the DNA TGCAGCGTTGATTCGCGGACTAGCGGGGGGGCCTTCAATGAGCAGTTCTTC.

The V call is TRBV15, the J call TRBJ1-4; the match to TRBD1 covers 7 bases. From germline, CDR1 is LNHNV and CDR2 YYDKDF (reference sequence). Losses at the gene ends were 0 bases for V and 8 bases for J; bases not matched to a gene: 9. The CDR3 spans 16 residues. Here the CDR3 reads CATSRDDRADPEKLFF. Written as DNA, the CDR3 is TGTGCCACCAGCAGAGACGACAGGGCAGATCCGGAAAAACTGTTTTTT. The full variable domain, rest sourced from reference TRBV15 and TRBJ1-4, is DAMVIQNPRYQVTQFGKPVTLSCSQTLNHNVMYWYQQKSSQAPKLLFHYYDKDFNNEADTPDNFQSRRPNTSFCFLDIRSPGLGDTAMYLCATSRDDRADPEKLFFGSGTQLSVL.

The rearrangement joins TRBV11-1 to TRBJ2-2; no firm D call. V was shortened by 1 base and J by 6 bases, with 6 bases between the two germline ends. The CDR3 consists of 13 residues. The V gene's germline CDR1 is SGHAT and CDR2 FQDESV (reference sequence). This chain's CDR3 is CASSLGTPGELFF. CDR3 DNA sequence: TGTGCCAGCAGCTTAGGTACACCCGGGGAGCTGTTTTTT.

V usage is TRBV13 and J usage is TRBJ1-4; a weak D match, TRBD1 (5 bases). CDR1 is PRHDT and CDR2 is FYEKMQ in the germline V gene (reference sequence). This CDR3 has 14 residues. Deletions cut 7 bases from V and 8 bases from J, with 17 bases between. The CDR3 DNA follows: TGTGCCAGCACCCTACGGGGGGAGGGGGAAAAACTGTTTTTT. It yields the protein CASTLRGEGEKLFF.

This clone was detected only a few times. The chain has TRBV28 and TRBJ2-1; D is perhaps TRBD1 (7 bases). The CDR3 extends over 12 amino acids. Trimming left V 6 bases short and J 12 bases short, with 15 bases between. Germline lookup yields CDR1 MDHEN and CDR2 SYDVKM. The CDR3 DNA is TGTGCCAGCAGCCCTGGGACAGCGGGGCAGTTCTTC. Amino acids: CASSPGTAGQFF.

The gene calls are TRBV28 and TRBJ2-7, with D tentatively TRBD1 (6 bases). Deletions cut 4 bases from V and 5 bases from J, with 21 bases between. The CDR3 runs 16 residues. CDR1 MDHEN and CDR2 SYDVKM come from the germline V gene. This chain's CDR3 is CASSSNFWTEDDEQYF. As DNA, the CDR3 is TGTGCCAGCAGTTCGAACTTTTGGACAGAGGACGACGAGCAGTACTTC.

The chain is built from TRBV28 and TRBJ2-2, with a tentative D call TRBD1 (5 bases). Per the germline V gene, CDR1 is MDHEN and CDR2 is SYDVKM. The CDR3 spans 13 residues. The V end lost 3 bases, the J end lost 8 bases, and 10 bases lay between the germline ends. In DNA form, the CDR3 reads TGTGCCAGCAGTTTGGCAGGGTATGGGGAGCTGTTTTTT. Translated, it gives CASSLAGYGELFF.

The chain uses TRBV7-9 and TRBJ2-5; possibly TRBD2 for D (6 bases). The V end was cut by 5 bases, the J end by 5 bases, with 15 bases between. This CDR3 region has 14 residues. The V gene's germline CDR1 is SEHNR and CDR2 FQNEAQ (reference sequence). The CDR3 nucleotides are TGTGCCAGCAGCCCAAGGGACTCAGGGGAGACCCAGTACTTC. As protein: CASSPRDSGETQYF. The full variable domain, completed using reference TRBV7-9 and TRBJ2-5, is DTGVSQNPRHKITKRGQNVTFRCDPISEHNRLYWYRQTLGQGPEFLTYFQNEAQLEKSRLLSDRFSAERPKGSFSTLEIQRTEQGDSAMYLCASSPRDSGETQYFGPGTRLLVL.

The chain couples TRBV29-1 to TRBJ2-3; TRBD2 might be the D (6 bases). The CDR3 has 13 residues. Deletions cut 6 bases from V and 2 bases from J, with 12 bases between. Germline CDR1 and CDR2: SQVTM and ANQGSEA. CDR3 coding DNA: TGCAGCGTGGGCGGGACTCCCACAGATACGCAGTATTTT. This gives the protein CSVGGTPTDTQYF.

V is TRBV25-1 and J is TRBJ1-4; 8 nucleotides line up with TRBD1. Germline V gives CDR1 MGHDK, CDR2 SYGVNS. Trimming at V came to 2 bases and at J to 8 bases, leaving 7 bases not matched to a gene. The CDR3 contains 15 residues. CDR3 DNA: TGTGCCAGCAGTGAAACGAGGCAGGGGGCCGAAAAACTGTTTTTT. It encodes CASSETRQGAEKLFF.

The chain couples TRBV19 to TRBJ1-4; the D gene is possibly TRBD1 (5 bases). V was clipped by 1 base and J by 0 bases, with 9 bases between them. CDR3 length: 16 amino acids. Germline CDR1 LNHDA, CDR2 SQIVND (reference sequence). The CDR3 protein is CASSIASTATNEKLFF. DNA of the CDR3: TGTGCCAGTAGTATAGCTTCGACAGCAACTAATGAAAAACTGTTTTTT. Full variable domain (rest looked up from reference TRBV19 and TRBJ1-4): DGGITQSPKYLFRKEGQNVTLSCEQNLNHDAMYWYRQDPGQGLRLIYYSQIVNDFQKGDIAEGYSVSREKKESFPLTVTSAQKNPTAFYLCASSIASTATNEKLFFGSGTQLSVL.